This T cell receptor (beta chain) was documented in a study of T cell responses to AZD1222 COVID-19 vaccine. Background on the study: Researchers grouped second doses given at about 4 or about 12 weeks into one pool. Study-wide results and limits: Variant regions that are unmutated are reportedly the target of nearly half of spike-specific TCRs. Mostly white British, mostly female donors; authors suggested clonal diversity may be underestimated.

Method: immunoSEQ multiplex PCR; TCRdb's copy keeps in-frame clones and lacks some. The sample has 120,000 to 150,000 clones, approximately 90% seen once. Trimming removed 8 bases from V and 6 bases from J; junction bases left unmatched: 7. The V gene's germline CDR1 is MDHEN and CDR2 SYDVKM. The CDR3 consists of 14 residues. This clone was seen once. What it binds is unknown. This receptor was obtained from an adult in good health. The sequencing here drew on peripheral blood, taken on day 0 of AZD1222 vaccination. The genes are TRBV28 and TRBJ1-6; TRBD1 aligns across 7 bases. This CDR3 reads CASLQGPPNSPLHF. In nucleotides, the CDR3 is TGTGCCAGCCTACAGGGGCCCCCTAATTCACCCCTCCACTTT.